This T cell receptor beta chain was profiled in a study of blood T cell repertoires in COVID-19. Turning to the study itself: Sites in the United States, Italy and Spain provided acute and convalescent COVID-19 samples. From T cells, B-cell-depleted T cells, or PBMCs came the material, which was cDNA or gDNA.

Germline-derived CDR1 and CDR2 are SGHRS and YFSETQ. V was clipped by 0 bases and J by 2 bases; unmatched bases: 6. This CDR3 is 16 amino acids long. The authors' processing: Amplification of reference gene primers provided the estimated nucleated cell counts. Clones were read by immunoSEQ multiplex PCR, and TCRdb kept only the in-frame ones, dropping some. That table furnishes V, J and clone size, whereas the DNA furnished D and trimming. This table has a few hundred thousand clones, less than 85% appearing once. This receptor was identified in a man aged 55 to 70 who had recovered from COVID-19. The chain combines TRBV5-1 with TRBJ2-3; 7 bases map to TRBD2. Sequencing was carried out using peripheral blood. The CDR3 here is CASSLGSGTNTDTQYF. Written as DNA, the CDR3 is TGCGCCAGCAGCTTGGGATCCGGGACTAACACAGATACGCAGTATTTT.